This T cell receptor (beta chain) was sequenced for a study of regulatory T cells in long-lasting Graves disease. The table lists this clonotype with many counts. Germline CDR1 DFQATT, CDR2 SNEGSKA (reference sequence). J was trimmed by 6 bases and V by 5 bases; bases with no gene match: 7. CDR3 size: 13 residues. Investigators prepared the TCR beta libraries by applying iRepertoire HTBI primers and Arm-PCR of CDR3 regions. Per the original methods: Analysis of the samples identified 60 to 75 TRBV and 14 TRBJ segments. TCRdb re-derived calls from the multiplex PCR reads in MiXCR, one entry per CDR3 protein. Clone size and V and J calls follow TCRdb, not the original study. The repertoire holds roughly 500,000 distinct CDR3 sequences, with about 22% as singletons. The time point was: persistent/refractory GD, antithyroid drugs over 5 years with positive TRAb. Extracted RNA from PBMCs served as the source of the TCR library.

The sequence came from a female donor with Graves disease. The chain has TRBV20-1 and TRBJ1-2; 9 positions match TRBD1. The input for sequencing was peripheral blood mononuclear cells (PBMCs), taken when the disease was refractory, from a patient treated with antithyroid drugs. CDR3 region: CSAGRQGVDGYTF. In nucleotides, the CDR3 is TGCAGTGCTGGGCGACAGGGGGTCGATGGCTACACCTTC.